The text below deals with one TCR beta chain. Its antigen is unknown. TCRdb's table, derived via immunoSEQ multiplex PCR, lists solely in-frame clones and lacks some. The table shows roughly 350,000 clones, with 75% to 90% occurring only once. This entry comes from a study of Ad26.COV2.S vaccination and SARS-CoV-2 variants. Across the whole study: The study gave Ad26.COV2.S intramuscularly, once or twice 56 days apart.

The study, taken as a whole, reports: Substantial response breadth was reportedly seen for spike-specific CD8+ and CD4+ T cells after vaccination. For non-spike TCRs, breadth in vaccine recipients resembled that in placebo recipients. Vaccine recipients surpassed placebo recipients in spike-specific TCR breadth.

The germline CDR1 and CDR2 sequences are MNHEY and SVGAGI. Germline trimming cut 4 bases from V and 7 bases from J; bases unmatched to any gene: 12. This CDR3 is 16 amino acids long. Specified treatment: some 20 received Ad26.COV2.S at low or high dose, single or two shots; about 5 received placebo; per-sample allocation not given. Specimens were obtained on day 63 following the first vaccine or placebo injection. The V and J genes are TRBV6-5 and TRBJ2-2, with TRBD1 matching 7 bases. Sequences were derived from peripheral blood, sampled in a trial of Ad26.COV2.S vaccine versus placebo. This receptor was obtained from a person aged 18-60 years who received the Ad26.COV2.S COVID-19 vaccine or a placebo. The CDR3 DNA reads TGTGCCAGCAGTTTCGAACTCCGGGACAGAAACGGGGAGCTGTTTTTT. It is translated as CASSFELRDRNGELFF.